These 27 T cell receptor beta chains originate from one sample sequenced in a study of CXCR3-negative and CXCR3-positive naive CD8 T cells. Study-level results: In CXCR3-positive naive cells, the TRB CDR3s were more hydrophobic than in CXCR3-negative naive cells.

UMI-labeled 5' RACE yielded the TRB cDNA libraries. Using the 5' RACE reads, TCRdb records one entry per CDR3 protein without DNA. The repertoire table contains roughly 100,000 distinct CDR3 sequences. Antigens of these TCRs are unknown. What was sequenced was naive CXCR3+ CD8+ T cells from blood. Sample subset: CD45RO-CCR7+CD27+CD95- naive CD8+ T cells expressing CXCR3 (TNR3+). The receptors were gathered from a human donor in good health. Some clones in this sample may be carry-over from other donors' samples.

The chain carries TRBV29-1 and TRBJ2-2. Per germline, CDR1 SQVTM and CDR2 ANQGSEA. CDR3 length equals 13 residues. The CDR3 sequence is CSVVARNTGELFF.

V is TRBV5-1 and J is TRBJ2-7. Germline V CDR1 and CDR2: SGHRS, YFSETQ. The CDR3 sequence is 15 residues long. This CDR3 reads CASSLAVGQSYEQYF.

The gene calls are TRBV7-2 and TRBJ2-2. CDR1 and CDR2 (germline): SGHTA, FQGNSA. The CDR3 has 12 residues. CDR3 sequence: CASSFAERELFF.

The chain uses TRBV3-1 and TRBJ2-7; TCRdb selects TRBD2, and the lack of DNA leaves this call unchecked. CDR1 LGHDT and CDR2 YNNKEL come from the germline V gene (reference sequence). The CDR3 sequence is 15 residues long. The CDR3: CASSPSGLADYEQYF.

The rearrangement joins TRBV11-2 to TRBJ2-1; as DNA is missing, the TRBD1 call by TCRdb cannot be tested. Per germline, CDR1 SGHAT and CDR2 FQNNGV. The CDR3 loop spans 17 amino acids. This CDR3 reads CASSHTLGGSSYNEQFF.

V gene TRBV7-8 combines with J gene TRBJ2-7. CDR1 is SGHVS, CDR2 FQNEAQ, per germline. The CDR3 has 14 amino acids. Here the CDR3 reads CASSLVARSGEQYF.

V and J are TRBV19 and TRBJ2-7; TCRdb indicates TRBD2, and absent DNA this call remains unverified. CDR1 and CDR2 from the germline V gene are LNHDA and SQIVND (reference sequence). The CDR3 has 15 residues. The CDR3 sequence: CASSPISGEESEQYF.

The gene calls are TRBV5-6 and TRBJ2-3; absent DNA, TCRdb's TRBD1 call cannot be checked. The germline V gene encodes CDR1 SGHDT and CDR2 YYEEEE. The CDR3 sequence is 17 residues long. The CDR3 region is CASSLYSGGSLEDTQYF. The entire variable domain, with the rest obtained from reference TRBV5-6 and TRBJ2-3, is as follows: DAGVTQSPTHLIKTRGQQVTLRCSPKSGHDTVSWYQQALGQGPQFIFQYYEEEERQRGNFPDRFSGHQFPNYSSELNVNALLLGDSALYLCASSLYSGGSLEDTQYFGPGTRLTVL.

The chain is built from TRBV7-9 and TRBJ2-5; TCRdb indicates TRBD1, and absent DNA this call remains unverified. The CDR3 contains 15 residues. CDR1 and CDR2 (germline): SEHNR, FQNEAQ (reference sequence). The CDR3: CASSPRIQGRETQYF.

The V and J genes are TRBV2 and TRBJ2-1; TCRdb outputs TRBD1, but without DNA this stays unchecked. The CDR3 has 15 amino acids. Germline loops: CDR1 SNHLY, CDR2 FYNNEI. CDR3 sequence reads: CASSPLMTSYNEQFF.

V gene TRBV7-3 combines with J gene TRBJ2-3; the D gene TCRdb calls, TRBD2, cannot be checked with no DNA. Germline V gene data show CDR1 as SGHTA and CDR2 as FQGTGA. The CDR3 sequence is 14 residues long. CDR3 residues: CASSSSGGGDTQYF.

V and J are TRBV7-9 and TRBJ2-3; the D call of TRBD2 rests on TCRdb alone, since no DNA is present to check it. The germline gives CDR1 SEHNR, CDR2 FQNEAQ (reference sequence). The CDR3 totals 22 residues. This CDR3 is CASSLQFGLADLGYRGTDTQYF.

CDR3 in amino acids: CASSPQGRGQETQYF. This chain uses TRBV4-1 with TRBJ2-5; TCRdb picks TRBD1, but there is no DNA to check that call. Germline CDR1 MGHRA, CDR2 YSYEKL. The CDR3 totals 15 residues.

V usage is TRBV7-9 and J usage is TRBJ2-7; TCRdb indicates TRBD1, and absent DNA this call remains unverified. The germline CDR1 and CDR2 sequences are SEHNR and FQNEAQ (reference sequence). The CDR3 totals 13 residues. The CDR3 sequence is CASSLPGTIEQYF.

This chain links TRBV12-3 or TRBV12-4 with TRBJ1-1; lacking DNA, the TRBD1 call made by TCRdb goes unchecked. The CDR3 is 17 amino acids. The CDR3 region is CASSYPNPGQKNTEAFF.

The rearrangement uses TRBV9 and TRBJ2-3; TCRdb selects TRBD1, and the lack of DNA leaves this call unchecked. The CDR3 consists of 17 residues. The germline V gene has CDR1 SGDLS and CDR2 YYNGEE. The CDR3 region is CASSADIAGAGTDTQYF.

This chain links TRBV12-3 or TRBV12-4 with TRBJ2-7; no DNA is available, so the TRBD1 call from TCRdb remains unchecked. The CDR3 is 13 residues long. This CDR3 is CASTLTGGGEQYF.

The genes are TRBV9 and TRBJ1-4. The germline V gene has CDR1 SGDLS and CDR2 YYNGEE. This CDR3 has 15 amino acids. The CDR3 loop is CASSVAWGHDEKLFF.

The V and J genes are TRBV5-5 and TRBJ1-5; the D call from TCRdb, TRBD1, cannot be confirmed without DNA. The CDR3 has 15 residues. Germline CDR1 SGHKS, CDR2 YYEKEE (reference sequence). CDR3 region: CASSPLAGEGQPQHF. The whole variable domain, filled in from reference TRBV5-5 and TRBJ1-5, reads DAGVTQSPTHLIKTRGQQVTLRCSPISGHKSVSWYQQVLGQGPQFIFQYYEKEERGRGNFPDRFSARQFPNYSSELNVNALLLGDSALYLCASSPLAGEGQPQHFGDGTRLSIL.

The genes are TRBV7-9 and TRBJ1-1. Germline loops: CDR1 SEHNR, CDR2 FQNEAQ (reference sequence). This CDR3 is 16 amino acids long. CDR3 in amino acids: CASSLIIRATNTEAFF.

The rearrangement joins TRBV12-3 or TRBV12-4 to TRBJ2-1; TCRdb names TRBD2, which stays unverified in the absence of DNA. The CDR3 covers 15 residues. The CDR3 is CASSGGLAGVNEQFF.

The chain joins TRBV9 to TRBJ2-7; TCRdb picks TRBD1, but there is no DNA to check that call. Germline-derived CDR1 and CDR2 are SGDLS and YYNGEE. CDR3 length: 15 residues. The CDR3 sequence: CASSVGQGTTYEQYF. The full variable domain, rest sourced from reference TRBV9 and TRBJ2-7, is DSGVTQTPKHLITATGQRVTLRCSPRSGDLSVYWYQQSLDQGLQFLIQYYNGEERAKGNILERFSAQQFPDLHSELNLSSLELGDSALYFCASSVGQGTTYEQYFGPGTRLTVT.

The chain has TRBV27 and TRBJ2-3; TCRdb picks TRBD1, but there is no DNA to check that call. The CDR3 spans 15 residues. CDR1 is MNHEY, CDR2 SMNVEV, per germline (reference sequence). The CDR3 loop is CASSLHREDTDTQYF.

This CDR3 is CASSFVGDAPRGYTF. This chain connects TRBV12-3 or TRBV12-4 to TRBJ1-2; without DNA, the TCRdb call of TRBD1 cannot be checked. The CDR3 totals 15 residues.

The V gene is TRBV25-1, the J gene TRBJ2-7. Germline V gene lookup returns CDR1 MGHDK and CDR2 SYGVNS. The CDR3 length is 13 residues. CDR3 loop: CASRRQGSYEQYF.

CDR3 protein: CSAMGDSEKLFF. V is TRBV29-1 and J is TRBJ1-4; the TRBD1 assignment by TCRdb is unverifiable without DNA. Germline V CDR1 and CDR2: SQVTM, ANQGSEA. This CDR3 region has 12 residues.

The CDR3 region is CASSLDPGTGGIYGYTF. J is TRBJ1-2 and V is TRBV5-1; the TCRdb D gene call, TRBD1, has no DNA to confirm it. This CDR3 region has 17 residues. The V gene's germline CDR1 is SGHRS and CDR2 YFSETQ. The whole variable domain, filled in from reference TRBV5-1 and TRBJ1-2, reads KAGVTQTPRYLIKTRGQQVTLSCSPISGHRSVSWYQQTPGQGLQFLFEYFSETQRNKGNFPGRFSGRQFSNSRSEMNVSTLELGDSALYLCASSLDPGTGGIYGYTFGSGTRLTVV.